The entry that follows covers one TCR beta chain sequence. These data originate in a study of cytomegalovirus exposure and HLA in healthy donors. PCR primers comprised 60 Vbeta and 13 Jbeta primers. Method: immunoSEQ multiplex PCR; TCRdb's copy keeps in-frame clones and lacks some. Among about 97,000 clones listed, around 77% were seen once. Germline V gives CDR1 SGHRS, CDR2 YFSETQ. The V and J ends lost 4 bases and 1 base, in that order; junction bases with no gene match: 6. The CDR3 has 16 residues. This rearrangement joins TRBV5-1 to TRBJ2-3; 10 bases match TRBD2. Sequenced input: PBMCs. The TCR was taken from a male donor in good health and CMV-seropositive. The CDR3, as DNA: TGCGCCAGCAGCCCGAGTGGACTAGCGGGCACAGATACGCAGTATTTT. This encodes CASSPSGLAGTDTQYF. Drawing the rest from reference TRBV5-1 and TRBJ2-3, the complete variable domain is KAGVTQTPRYLIKTRGQQVTLSCSPISGHRSVSWYQQTPGQGLQFLFEYFSETQRNKGNFPGRFSGRQFSNSRSEMNVSTLELGDSALYLCASSPSGLAGTDTQYFGPGTRLTVL.